Listed below are T cell receptor beta chains from one sample, sequenced in a study of technical replicates of blood from a handful of donors. Assay: immunoSEQ multiplex PCR; the TCRdb copy retains only in-frame clones and omits some. The sample carries under 100,000 clones, approximately 95% recorded once. What was sequenced was T cells isolated from PBMCs. These receptors were collected from a human donor in good health. The CDR3 runs from the conserved cysteine through the conserved F or W. The D gene is left open where the match is weak. Size is stated for part of the rows, as once, few or many counts, or as a class when the clone is expanded.

j_call | d_call | clone_size | v_call | cdr3_aa | cdr3_nt
TRBJ2-1 | TRBD2 | NA | TRBV4-1 | CASSQTSGSLSYNEQFF | TGCGCCAGCAGTCAGACTAGCGGGTCACTCTCCTACAATGAGCAGTTCTTC
TRBJ2-2 | TRBD2 | NA | TRBV5-5 | CASSFGLAGDPNTGELFF | TGTGCCAGCAGCTTTGGACTAGCGGGTGATCCGAACACCGGGGAGCTGTTTTTT
TRBJ2-1 | TRBD1 | NA | TRBV6-4 | CASSGTGYNEQFF | TGTGCCAGCAGTGGGACAGGGTACAATGAGCAGTTCTTC
TRBJ2-7 | TRBD1 | NA | TRBV19 | CASSMWAGGEEYF | TGTGCCAGTAGTATGTGGGCAGGGGGCGAGGAGTACTTC
TRBJ2-1 | TRBD2 | NA | TRBV6-6 | CASSYGGGPYNEQFF | TGTGCCAGCAGTTACGGGGGAGGGCCCTACAATGAGCAGTTCTTC
TRBJ2-2 | TRBD2 | NA | TRBV7-9 | CASSIERERGELFF | TGTGCCAGCAGCATAGAGCGGGAGCGCGGGGAGCTGTTTTTT
TRBJ2-5 | NA | NA | TRBV5-7 | CASSLASRPIQETQYF | TGTGCCAGCAGCTTGGCCTCGCGGCCCATCCAGGAGACCCAGTACTTC
TRBJ1-3 | TRBD1 | NA | TRBV7-2 | CASSRDNRGLSGNTIYF | TGTGCCAGCAGCCGAGATAACAGGGGTCTCTCTGGAAACACCATATATTTT
TRBJ1-1 | TRBD1 | NA | TRBV9 | CASSATGAPLANTEAFF | TGTGCCAGCAGCGCCACAGGGGCCCCCCTTGCGAACACTGAAGCTTTCTTT
TRBJ2-3 | TRBD2 | NA | TRBV7-3 | CASSLWGDIGASGRDTQYF | TGTGCCAGCAGCTTATGGGGGGACATAGGAGCTAGCGGGAGAGATACGCAGTATTTT
TRBJ2-7 | NA | once | TRBV19 | CASTSHGSSYEQYF | TGTGCCAGTACCTCTCATGGGAGCTCCTACGAGCAGTACTTC
TRBJ1-2 | TRBD1 | NA | TRBV19 | CASSMGQDYGYTF | TGTGCCAGTAGTATGGGACAGGACTATGGCTACACCTTC
TRBJ2-2 | NA | NA | TRBV2 | CASSEGYSSTGELFF | TGTGCCAGCAGTGAGGGCTACTCGAGCACCGGGGAGCTGTTTTTT
TRBJ1-4 | NA | NA | TRBV7-8 | CASSLGRGRGEKLFF | TGTGCCAGCAGCTTAGGACGGGGGAGGGGGGAAAAACTGTTTTTT
TRBJ1-2 | NA | NA | TRBV4-1 | CASSQTGGEGVYGYTF | TGCGCCAGCAGCCAGACCGGTGGGGAGGGAGTTTATGGCTACACCTTC
TRBJ2-3 | NA | NA | TRBV7-2 | CASSLDRYTDTQYF | TGTGCCAGCAGCTTGGACAGATACACAGATACGCAGTATTTT
TRBJ2-3 | NA | NA | TRBV30 | CAWSVRGTDTQYF | TGTGCCTGGAGTGTACGGGGGACCGATACGCAGTATTTT
TRBJ2-3 | TRBD2 | NA | TRBV11-2 | CASSGMTSGRTTDTQYF | TGTGCCAGCAGCGGAATGACTAGCGGGAGGACCACAGATACGCAGTATTTT
TRBJ1-1 | NA | NA | TRBV5-1 | CASSSHKASDTEAFF | TGCGCCAGCAGCTCCCATAAAGCCTCGGACACTGAAGCTTTCTTT
TRBJ2-1 | NA | NA | TRBV5-1 | CASSLGYKQDNEQFF | TGCGCCAGCAGCTTGGGGTACAAACAGGACAATGAGCAGTTCTTC
TRBJ2-1 | NA | NA | TRBV27 | CASSFPGTPRSSGSKYSYNEQFF | TGTGCCAGCAGTTTTCCCGGGACCCCTCGGAGTAGCGGTTCCAAATACTCCTACAATGAGCAGTTCTTC
TRBJ2-4 | NA | NA | TRBV28 | CATSFGVNIQYF | TGTGCCACTAGCTTCGGGGTAAACATTCAGTACTTC
TRBJ2-3 | NA | NA | TRBV9 | CASSVAFSDTQYF | TGTGCCAGCAGCGTAGCCTTCTCAGATACGCAGTATTTT
TRBJ2-3 | TRBD2 | NA | TRBV4-1 | CASSPKAGEGHTQYF | TGCGCCAGCAGCCCAAAAGCGGGAGAAGGTCATACGCAGTATTTT
TRBJ2-5 | NA | NA | TRBV21-1 | CASSRTTYQETQYF | TGTGCCAGCAGCCGGACTACGTACCAAGAGACCCAGTACTTC
TRBJ2-1 | NA | NA | TRBV11-2 | CASSLGGSYNEQFF | TGTGCCAGCAGCTTAGGTGGTAGCTACAATGAGCAGTTCTTC
TRBJ1-3 | NA | NA | TRBV18 | CASSPGGGDSGNTIYF | TGTGCCAGCTCACCCGGCGGGGGAGACTCTGGAAACACCATATATTTT
TRBJ1-2 | NA | NA | TRBV30 | CAWSASTVNGYTF | TGTGCCTGGAGTGCCTCGACAGTCAACGGCTACACCTTC
TRBJ2-7 | NA | NA | TRBV19 | CASHRGAGAPGDEQYF | TGTGCCAGTCATCGTGGGGCCGGGGCCCCGGGAGACGAGCAGTACTTC
TRBJ1-1 | NA | NA | TRBV19 | CASTKTGMNTEAFF | TGTGCCAGTACTAAAACAGGGATGAACACTGAAGCTTTCTTT
TRBJ2-3 | NA | NA | TRBV2 | CASSVSRDPITDTQYF | TGTGCCAGCAGTGTCTCCCGGGATCCTATCACAGATACGCAGTATTTT
TRBJ2-1 | TRBD2 | NA | TRBV7-2 | CASSPNLRLAGEGEQFF | TGTGCCAGCAGCCCTAACTTAAGACTAGCGGGAGAGGGGGAGCAGTTCTTC
TRBJ2-5 | NA | NA | TRBV19 | CASRGSPKETQYF | TGTGCCAGTAGGGGGAGTCCAAAAGAGACCCAGTACTTC